Presented here are 5 T cell receptor beta chains from one specimen sequenced in a study of vaccination and CD4 T cells after COVID-19 (dated by TCRdb to between 2020 and 2023). Antigens of these TCRs are unknown. Library preparation was by PCR. Sequencing took place on an Illumina iSeq 100. DNA from cultured CD4+ T cells was subjected to TCR sequencing with the Oncomine TCR Beta short-read assay at the Johns Hopkins FTIC core. TCRdb itself trimmed the public reads at Q25 with fastp, ran MiXCR and retained productive beta chains. Each CDR3 protein gets just one entry, which takes the most common genes and DNA from the rows behind it. This sample lists 7,100 or so distinct CDR3 sequences; roughly 70% were detected once. The ten largest account for 15% of the sample. The treatment or condition label here, explained by the study, means: approximately 11-day PBMC culture with coronavirus spike peptide pools or control peptides (ViraFEST assay).

The sequencing input was CD4+ T cells from blood, cultured in vitro. Receptor source: a human donor who had recovered from COVID-19.

This sequence joins TRBV20-1 and TRBJ2-7, with 16 bases lining up with TRBD2. Germline CDR1 is DFQATT and CDR2 is SNEGSKA (reference sequence). This CDR3 has 16 residues. The V and J ends lost 4 bases and 3 bases, in that order; junction bases with no gene match: 6. CDR3 in DNA: TGCAGTGCTACGGGACTAGCGGGAGGGCTACGCTACGAGCAGTACTTC. Translation gives CSATGLAGGLRYEQYF.

A single count supports this clonotype. The chain recombines TRBV10-1 with TRBJ2-2; D tentatively reads TRBD1 or TRBD2 (5 bases each). Trimming pared 9 bases from V and 5 bases from J, leaving 13 bases between. The CDR3 covers 13 residues. Looked up from germline, CDR1 is WNHNN and CDR2 is SYGVQD (reference sequence). Here the CDR3 reads CARRQRRTGELFF. The CDR3 DNA is TGCGCCAGGCGACAGCGGAGGACCGGGGAGCTGTTTTTT.

This clonotype rates as medium-sized. CDR3 sequence (DNA): TGTGCCACCAGCAGAGGGGACAGGGGGGTTGTCTACGAGCAGTACTTC. As protein: CATSRGDRGVVYEQYF. The V and J genes are TRBV15 and TRBJ2-7; 11 nucleotides line up with TRBD1. Germline assignment: CDR1 LNHNV and CDR2 YYDKDF (reference sequence). This CDR3 has 16 amino acids. The trim removed 1 base at V and 3 bases at J, leaving 5 bases unmatched.

V and J are TRBV6-2 or TRBV6-3 and TRBJ1-5; D might be TRBD1 (6 bases). CDR1 is MNHEY, CDR2 SVGEGT, per germline. V was shortened by 6 bases and J by 3 bases, with 15 bases between the two germline ends. The CDR3 loop spans 15 amino acids. Here the CDR3 reads CASSLQGVDNQPQHF. CDR3 bases: TGTGCCAGCAGCCTACAGGGTGTAGACAATCAGCCCCAGCATTTT.

The chain combines TRBV19 with TRBJ1-5; TRBD1 is a possible D gene (6 bases). The CDR3 spans 15 residues. V was trimmed by 3 bases and J by 3 bases, leaving 12 bases between them. CDR1 is LNHDA and CDR2 is SQIVND in the germline V gene (reference sequence). CDR3 coding DNA: TGTGCCAGTAGTATGGTGGGGGGGCCCAATCAGCCCCAGCATTTT. Translating it yields CASSMVGGPNQPQHF.